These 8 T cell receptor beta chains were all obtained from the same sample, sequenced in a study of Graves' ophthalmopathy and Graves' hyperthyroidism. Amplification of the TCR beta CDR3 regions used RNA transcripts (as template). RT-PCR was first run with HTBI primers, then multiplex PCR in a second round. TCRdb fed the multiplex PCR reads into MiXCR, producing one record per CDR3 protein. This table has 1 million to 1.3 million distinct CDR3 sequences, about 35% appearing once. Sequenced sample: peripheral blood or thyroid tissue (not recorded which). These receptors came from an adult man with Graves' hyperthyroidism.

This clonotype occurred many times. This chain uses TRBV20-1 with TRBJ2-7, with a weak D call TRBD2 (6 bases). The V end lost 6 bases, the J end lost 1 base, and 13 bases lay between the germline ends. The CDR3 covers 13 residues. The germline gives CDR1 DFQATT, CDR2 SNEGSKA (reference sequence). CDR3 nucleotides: TGCAGTGCATTGGAGGGTTTTTCCTACGAGCAGTACTTC. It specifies CSALEGFSYEQYF.

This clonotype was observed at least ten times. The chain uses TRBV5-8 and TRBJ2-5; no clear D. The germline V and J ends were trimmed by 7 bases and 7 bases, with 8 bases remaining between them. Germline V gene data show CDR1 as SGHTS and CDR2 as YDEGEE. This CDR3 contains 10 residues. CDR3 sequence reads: CASLKGTQYF. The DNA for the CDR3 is TGTGCCAGCCTTAAGGGGACCCAGTACTTC.

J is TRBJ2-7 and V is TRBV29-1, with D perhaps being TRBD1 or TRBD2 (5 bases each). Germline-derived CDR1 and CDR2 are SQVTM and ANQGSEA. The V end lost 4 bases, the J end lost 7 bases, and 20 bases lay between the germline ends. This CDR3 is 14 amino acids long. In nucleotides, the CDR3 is TGCAGCGTTGGGACGTTAGCGCCCCAGGGAGAGCAGTACTTC. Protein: CSVGTLAPQGEQYF.

The CDR3 reads CASRLQGAVSGYTF. Here the CDR3 DNA reads TGTGCCAGCAGACTACAGGGGGCGGTTTCTGGCTACACCTTC. The chain recombines TRBV12-3 or TRBV12-4 with TRBJ1-2; TRBD1 matches 9 bases. J gave up 7 bases and V 6 bases, and 9 bases lay outside the gene matches. CDR3 length: 14 residues.

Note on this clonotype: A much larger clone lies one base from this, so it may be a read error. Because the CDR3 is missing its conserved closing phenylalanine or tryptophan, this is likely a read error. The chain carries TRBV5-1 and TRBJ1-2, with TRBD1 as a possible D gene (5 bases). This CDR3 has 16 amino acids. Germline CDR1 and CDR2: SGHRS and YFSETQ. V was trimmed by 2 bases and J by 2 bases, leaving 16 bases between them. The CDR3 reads CASSFSPITGNYGYTL. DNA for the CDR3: TGCGCCAGCAGCTTCTCGCCTATTACAGGAAACTATGGCTACACCCTC.

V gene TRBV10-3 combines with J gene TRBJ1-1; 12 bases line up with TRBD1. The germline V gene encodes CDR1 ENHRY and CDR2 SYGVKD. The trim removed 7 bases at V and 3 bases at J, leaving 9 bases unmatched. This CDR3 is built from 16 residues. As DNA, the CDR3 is TGTGCCATCAAAGGGACAGGGGGCGAAGTGGACACTGAAGCTTTCTTT. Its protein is CAIKGTGGEVDTEAFF.

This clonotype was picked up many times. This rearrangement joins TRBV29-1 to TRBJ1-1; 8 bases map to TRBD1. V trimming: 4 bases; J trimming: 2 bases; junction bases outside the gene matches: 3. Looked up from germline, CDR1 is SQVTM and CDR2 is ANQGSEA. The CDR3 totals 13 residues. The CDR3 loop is CSVGQGQNTEAFF. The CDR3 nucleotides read TGCAGCGTTGGACAGGGGCAAAACACTGAAGCTTTCTTT.

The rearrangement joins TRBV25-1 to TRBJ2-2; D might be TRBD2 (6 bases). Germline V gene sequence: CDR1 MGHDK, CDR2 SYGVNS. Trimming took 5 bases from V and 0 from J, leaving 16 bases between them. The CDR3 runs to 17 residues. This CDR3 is CASSYSGLIANTGELFF. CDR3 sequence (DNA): TGTGCCAGCAGTTACTCGGGACTGATCGCGAACACCGGGGAGCTGTTTTTT.